This T cell receptor (beta chain) derives from a study of blood T cell repertoires in COVID-19. Study in general: Material from acute and convalescent COVID-19 was sourced from the United States, Italy and Spain.

With V trimmed by 8 bases and J by 0 bases, 16 bases remained unmatched. The CDR3 sequence is 18 residues long. Germline V gene data show CDR1 as SGHDT and CDR2 as YYEEEE. Original data processing: By means of reference gene primer amplification, nucleated cell counts were estimated. TCRdb keeps only in-frame clones here, not all; method: immunoSEQ multiplex PCR. The DNA was the basis for D and trimming; V, J and clone size are from that table. The data contain 100,000 to 150,000 clones, about 82% of them seen just once; the ten biggest clones take up over 4.5%. The sample taken for sequencing was peripheral blood. The chain combines TRBV5-6 with TRBJ2-3; TRBD2 aligns across 9 bases. This clonotype was sampled from a human donor in a cohort sampled during active COVID-19. CDR3 coding DNA: TGTGCCAGTTCCACCTTAGCGGGAGCTCTGGCTAGCACAGATACGCAGTATTTT. This translates into CASSTLAGALASTDTQYF.